This T cell receptor (beta chain) comes out of a study of blood T cells in healthy people across ages. Study-wide points: Underestimates were what the diversity estimates from one million T cells were considered to be.

The CDR3 totals 16 residues. V dropped 6 bases and J dropped 4; count of bases not matched to a gene: 11. CDR1 and CDR2 from the germline V gene are LGHDT and YNNKEL (reference sequence). The authors ran a second PCR of about 7 to 11 cycles using a sample-barcoded 5' primer and a J-beta primer mix. Through a template-switch adaptor with 12 random nucleotides, each cDNA molecule received a tag. TCRdb reprocessed the 5' RACE reads with MiXCR, giving one entry per CDR3 protein. Here the sample spans around 1,000,000 distinct CDR3 sequences, around two fifths being singletons. This clonotype was recorded a few times. Its antigen is currently unknown.

The receptor's source is a man aged 18 to 29 in good health. Sample: blood. The V and J genes are TRBV3-1 and TRBJ2-3, with 9 nucleotides matching TRBD2. CDR3 amino acids: CASRDRLAANPDTQYF. DNA of the CDR3: TGTGCCAGCAGGGACAGACTAGCGGCGAACCCAGATACGCAGTATTTT.